This TCR beta chain was found in a study of control samples from healthy donors and cancer patients. Germline V CDR1 and CDR2: SGDLS, YYNGEE. The CDR3 consists of 12 residues. V was pared by 1 base and J by 3 bases, with 4 bases between. Some clones are missing from TCRdb's copy, which holds only in-frame ones; the method was immunoSEQ multiplex PCR. The sample contains some 11,000 clones, around 94% of which appear only once. The sequence was collected from a man between 65 and 85 years old with head and neck cancer. Sequenced input: PBMCs. V gene TRBV9 combines with J gene TRBJ1-2; D gene ambiguous. The CDR3 nucleotides are TGTGCCAGCAGCGTACTTGACTATGGCTACACCTTC. As protein: CASSVLDYGYTF.